This paragraph covers one TCR beta chain sequence. As yet, its antigen is unknown. V lost 9 bases, J lost 5 bases, and 17 bases lay in between. The CDR3 has 14 residues. Germline V gene sequence: CDR1 KGHDR, CDR2 SFDVKD. The sample originates from a study of T cell responses to AZD1222 COVID-19 vaccine. Pooled in the analysis were second doses at about 4 or about 12 weeks. Using immunoSEQ multiplex PCR, the repertoire was profiled, and TCRdb retains in-frame clones only, with some absent. The table has 30,000 to 35,000 clones, more than 75% seen once; the top ten hold 11%. General study results and limits: Baseline testing showed seropositivity in only a handful of AZD1222 recipients. White British people made up most donors, females outnumbered males, and clonal diversity was possibly underestimated. At 160-218 and 743-854, vaccine-associated CD4 TCRs were dominant, and they spanned spike.

This chain joins TRBV24-1 and TRBJ2-3, with D perhaps TRBD1 or TRBD2 (5 bases each). This receptor was obtained from an adult who received the AZD1222 COVID-19 vaccine. The sample in question was peripheral blood, obtained 28 days after the second AZD1222 dose. The CDR3, as DNA: TGTGCCACCGTTGGGGGAGTACTCGGAGATACGCAGTATTTT. It yields the protein CATVGGVLGDTQYF.